This T cell receptor beta chain was sequenced in a study of shared clonotypes between healthy human individuals. Study observations and caveats: All-four-donor shared clonotypes had higher generation probabilities than non-shared clonotypes did. There were few donors, and this limited the genetic and exposure-history diversity represented.

Memory CD4+ cells were the fraction left after CD45RA+ naive selection. Measured with immunoSEQ multiplex PCR; TCRdb has only the in-frame clones, and not every one. Of about 2.5 million clones listed, 85% to 95% are singletons. Points on this clone: The target antigen is unknown.

The CDR3 extends over 13 amino acids. Germline values: CDR1 MNHNS, CDR2 SASEGT. Trimming stripped 4 bases from V and 4 bases from J, with 10 bases between. The specimen was naive CD4+ T cells from PBMCs. Regarding subset: CD45RA+ positively selected. The receptor comes from a man younger than 30 in good health. Some clones in this sample may be carry-over from other donors' samples. The chain carries TRBV6-1 and TRBJ2-5; D not resolved. The CDR3 sequence is CASSVGTRETQYF. DNA of the CDR3: TGTGCCAGCAGTGTTGGAACTCGAGAGACCCAGTACTTC.